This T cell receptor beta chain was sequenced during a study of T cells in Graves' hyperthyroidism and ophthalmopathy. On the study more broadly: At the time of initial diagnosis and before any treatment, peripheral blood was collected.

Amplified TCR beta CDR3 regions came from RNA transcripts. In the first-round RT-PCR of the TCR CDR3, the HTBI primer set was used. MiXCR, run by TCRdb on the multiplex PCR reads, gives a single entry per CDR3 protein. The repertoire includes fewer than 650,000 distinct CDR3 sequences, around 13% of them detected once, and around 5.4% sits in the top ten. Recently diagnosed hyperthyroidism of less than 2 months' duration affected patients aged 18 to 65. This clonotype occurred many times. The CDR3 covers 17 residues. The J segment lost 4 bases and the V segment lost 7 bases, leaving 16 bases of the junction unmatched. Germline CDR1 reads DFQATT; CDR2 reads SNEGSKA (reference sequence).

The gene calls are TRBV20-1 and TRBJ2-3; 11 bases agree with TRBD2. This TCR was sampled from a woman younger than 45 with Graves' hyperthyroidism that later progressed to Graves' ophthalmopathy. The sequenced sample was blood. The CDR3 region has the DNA TGCAGTGTCGCGGTAGCGGGAGGGCCAGATAGCGCAGATACGCAGTATTTT. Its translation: CSVAVAGGPDSADTQYF.